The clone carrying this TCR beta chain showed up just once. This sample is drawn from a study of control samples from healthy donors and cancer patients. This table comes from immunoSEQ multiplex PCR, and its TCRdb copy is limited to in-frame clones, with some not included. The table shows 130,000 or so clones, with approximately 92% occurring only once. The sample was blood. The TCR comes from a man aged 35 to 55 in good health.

CDR3 nucleotide sequence: TGTGCCAGCAGAGAACGCCGGGGCTCTGGAAACACCATATATTTT. As protein: CASRERRGSGNTIYF. This chain uses TRBV11-2 with TRBJ1-3; the D is unclear. Germline CDR1 is SGHAT and CDR2 is FQNNGV. This CDR3 region has 15 residues. The V end lost 6 bases, the J end lost 0 bases, and 12 bases lay between the germline ends.